One and the same sample provided the 18 T cell receptor beta chains below, sequenced in a study of blood T cells in healthy people across ages. Through a sample-barcoded 5' primer and a J-beta primer mix, a second PCR was run for roughly 7 to 12 cycles. TCRdb independently ran MiXCR on the 5' RACE reads; one entry per CDR3 protein. The sample consists of about 1.6 million distinct CDR3 sequences, approximately 32% of them appearing once. The sequenced sample consisted of blood. The source is a woman in her twenties or thirties in good health.

As DNA, the CDR3 is TGTGCCAGCAGCGACCGGGACAGGGACTTTGCAACTAATGAAAAACTGTTTTTT. Translation: CASSDRDRDFATNEKLFF. The chain carries TRBV7-9 and TRBJ1-4; 9 positions agree with TRBD1. J was trimmed by 0 bases and V by 5 bases; bases with no gene match: 10. Per germline, CDR1 SEHNR and CDR2 FQNEAQ (reference sequence). The CDR3 runs 18 residues. The variable domain in full, completed from reference TRBV7-9 and TRBJ1-4, reads DTGVSQNPRHKITKRGQNVTFRCDPISEHNRLYWYRQTLGQGPEFLTYFQNEAQLEKSRLLSDRFSAERPKGSFSTLEIQRTEQGDSAMYLCASSDRDRDFATNEKLFFGSGTQLSVL.

This clonotype was detected only a few times. J is TRBJ2-3 and V is TRBV29-1, with 10 bases fitting TRBD2. CDR1 SQVTM and CDR2 ANQGSEA come from the germline V gene. CDR3 size: 15 residues. V trimming: 4 bases; J trimming: 4 bases; junction bases outside the gene matches: 8. The CDR3 region has the DNA TGCAGCGTTGGCTTAGCGGGAGGTGCCGCAGATACGCAGTATTTT. Its protein is CSVGLAGGAADTQYF.

The V gene is TRBV9, the J gene TRBJ2-5; D not resolved. Germline V lookup: CDR1 SGDLS, CDR2 YYNGEE. The CDR3 runs 15 residues. V gave up 0 bases and J gave up 3 bases, with 12 bases separating them. The CDR3 loop reads CASSVGSRFEETQYF. Written as DNA, the CDR3 is TGTGCCAGCAGCGTAGGTTCACGATTTGAAGAGACCCAGTACTTC.

The chain combines TRBV20-1 with TRBJ1-5; D is undetermined. The V and J ends lost 6 bases and 5 bases respectively, with 14 bases between them. The CDR3 totals 13 residues. The V gene's germline CDR1 is DFQATT and CDR2 SNEGSKA (reference sequence). The CDR3 DNA reads TGCAGTGCGTCGGGAACAACCGATCAGCCCCAGCATTTT. Translation gives CSASGTTDQPQHF.

The chain has TRBV7-9 and TRBJ1-3; TRBD1 agrees at 7 bases. V lost 6 bases and J lost 1; bases outside the gene matches: 15. The length of the CDR3 is 18 residues. Germline V gene sequence: CDR1 SEHNR, CDR2 FQNEAQ (reference sequence). As DNA, the CDR3 is TGTGCCAGCAGTCACCGTGACAGGGAGATGGTATCTGGAAACACCATATATTTT. Translation: CASSHRDREMVSGNTIYF.

V gene TRBV6-6 combines with J gene TRBJ2-5, with D perhaps TRBD2 (5 bases). The CDR3 loop spans 16 amino acids. Germline lookup yields CDR1 MNHNY and CDR2 SVGAGI (reference sequence). V was cut by 6 bases and J by 0 bases, with 17 bases left in between. The CDR3 sequence is CASSPRTGSHQETQYF. The CDR3 DNA is TGTGCCAGCAGCCCCAGGACTGGCTCGCACCAAGAGACCCAGTACTTC.

This clonotype occurred a few times. The chain has TRBV20-1 and TRBJ1-4, with 7 nucleotides matching TRBD1. CDR3 length: 14 amino acids. V lost 4 bases to trimming and J lost 5 bases; unmatched junction nucleotides: 7. Per germline, CDR1 DFQATT and CDR2 SNEGSKA (reference sequence). As DNA, the CDR3 is TGCAGTGCTATCCGGGACAGACTGAATGAAAAACTGTTTTTT. The encoded protein is CSAIRDRLNEKLFF.

V and J are TRBV6-1 and TRBJ2-7, with 9 bases fitting TRBD1. The junction had 5 bases not matched to a gene; V was cut back by 6 bases and J by 2 bases. From germline, CDR1 is MNHNS and CDR2 SASEGT. The CDR3 loop spans 14 amino acids. In DNA form, the CDR3 reads TGTGCCAGCAGAGGACAGGGGTCGACCTACGAGCAGTACTTC. It encodes CASRGQGSTYEQYF.

The chain is built from TRBV4-1 and TRBJ2-1; 13 bases map to TRBD2. The CDR3 loop spans 17 amino acids. CDR1 and CDR2 (germline): MGHRA, YSYEKL. V gave up 2 bases and J gave up 5 bases; unmatched junction bases: 6. The CDR3 region is CASSQRLAGGTDNEQFF. The CDR3 DNA is TGCGCCAGCAGCCAACGACTAGCGGGGGGCACCGACAATGAGCAGTTCTTC.

This clonotype was picked up a small number of times. The V call is TRBV29-1, the J call TRBJ2-1; weak D call: TRBD1 (6 bases). Germline CDR1 and CDR2: SQVTM and ANQGSEA. Trimming shortened V by 6 bases and J by 3 bases, and 15 bases separated the two germline ends. The CDR3 covers 14 residues. CDR3 DNA sequence: TGCAGCGTAAGCGGCAGGGGCTTCTACAATGAGCAGTTCTTC. Residues: CSVSGRGFYNEQFF.

The CDR3 protein is CASSGGRDRAYGYTF. The CDR3 DNA sequence: TGTGCCAGCAGCGGGGGGAGGGACAGGGCCTATGGCTACACCTTC. The chain combines TRBV7-8 with TRBJ1-2; 9 positions match TRBD1. V lost 5 bases and J lost 4; bases outside the gene matches: 8. Germline V gene sequence: CDR1 SGHVS, CDR2 FQNEAQ. The CDR3 totals 15 residues.

This clonotype was counted a few times. Here the CDR3 reads CASRETQMRNEQFF. Here the CDR3 DNA reads TGTGCCAGCAGGGAGACTCAGATGAGGAATGAGCAGTTCTTC. The V gene is TRBV7-9, the J gene TRBJ2-1, with D hard to call. Trimming shortened V by 6 bases and J by 7 bases, and 16 bases separated the two germline ends. The CDR3 has 14 residues. CDR1 SEHNR and CDR2 FQNEAQ come from the germline V gene (reference sequence).

V is TRBV7-9 and J is TRBJ2-1, with TRBD2 as a possible D gene (6 bases). V was cut by 5 bases and J by 0 bases, with 11 bases left in between. Germline V gives CDR1 SEHNR, CDR2 FQNEAQ (reference sequence). The CDR3 contains 15 residues. The CDR3 nucleotides are TGTGCCAGCAGCGGAGGGGATAGCTCCTACAATGAGCAGTTCTTC. Encoded protein: CASSGGDSSYNEQFF.

V usage is TRBV5-1 and J usage is TRBJ1-6; no clear D gene. Germline V gene data show CDR1 as SGHRS and CDR2 as YFSETQ. The CDR3 extends over 15 amino acids. Trimming removed 4 bases at V and 7 bases at J, with 15 bases between. This CDR3 reads CASSPQGSKNSPLHF. The CDR3 DNA follows: TGCGCCAGCAGCCCTCAAGGGAGTAAGAATTCACCCCTCCACTTT.

This clonotype was seen at least ten times. The gene calls are TRBV20-1 and TRBJ2-5; D gene ambiguous. CDR1 DFQATT and CDR2 SNEGSKA come from the germline V gene (reference sequence). Between the trimmed V and J ends, which lost 0 bases and 2 bases, there was a span of 10 bases. CDR3 length: 14 amino acids. The CDR3 nucleotides are TGCAGTGCTAGAGACGGTGGACGTCAAGAGACCCAGTACTTC. It is translated as CSARDGGRQETQYF.

The CDR3 nucleotides are TGCGCCAGCAGCCAACAACCGGGACTAGCGGCCGATGAGCAGTTCTTC. Protein sequence: CASSQQPGLAADEQFF. This chain links TRBV4-1 with TRBJ2-1, with 11 bases identical to TRBD2. The junction had 8 bases not matched to a gene; V was cut back by 2 bases and J by 8 bases. Looked up from germline, CDR1 is MGHRA and CDR2 is YSYEKL. The CDR3 has 16 residues.

This sequence joins TRBV15 and TRBJ2-5; 7 bases map to TRBD1. V dropped 0 bases and J dropped 1; count of bases not matched to a gene: 8. This CDR3 has 17 amino acids. Germline-derived CDR1 and CDR2 are LNHNV and YYDKDF (reference sequence). As DNA, the CDR3 is TGTGCCACCAGCAGAGATCCAAAAGGGACAGCCCAAGAGACCCAGTACTTC. This gives the protein CATSRDPKGTAQETQYF.

This clonotype has just a few counts. The chain is built from TRBV3-1 and TRBJ2-5, with D possibly called TRBD1 or TRBD2 (5 bases each). V lost 4 bases to trimming and J lost 2 bases, with 20 bases between them. CDR3 length equals 17 residues. Germline V gives CDR1 LGHDT, CDR2 YNNKEL (reference sequence). The CDR3 DNA follows: TGTGCCAGCAGCCCCCGGTGGCAGGGAGAAGGGCAAGAGACCCAGTACTTC. This codes for CASSPRWQGEGQETQYF.